This TCR beta chain was sequenced in a study of blood T cells in healthy people across ages. Primers used in a second PCR of roughly 7 to 12 cycles were a sample-barcoded 5' primer and a J-beta primer mix. TCRdb called the 5' RACE reads again in MiXCR, with one record for every CDR3 protein. The table has 780,000 or so distinct CDR3 sequences, about 55% seen once. Trimming took off 4 bases at V and 4 bases at J, with 14 bases between the two ends. This CDR3 comprises 14 residues. From germline, CDR1 is LGHDT and CDR2 YNNKEL (reference sequence). This clonotype was seen a handful of times. V and J are TRBV3-1 and TRBJ2-7, with D tentatively TRBD2 (6 bases). Sequenced sample: blood. This receptor was obtained from a man older than 75 in good health. This CDR3 is CASSPRRGTYEQYF. CDR3 nucleotides: TGTGCCAGCAGCCCGAGGAGGGGAACGTACGAGCAGTACTTC.